Below, 8 T cell receptor beta chains from the same sample are listed, as sequenced in a study of cytomegalovirus exposure and HLA in healthy donors. With 60 Vbeta and 13 Jbeta primers, the PCR was carried out. Libraries were prepared by immunoSEQ multiplex PCR; TCRdb keeps only in-frame clonotypes and omits some of them. Seen here are fewer than 70,000 clones, 83% observed once, and the top ten hold approximately 1.5%. Material: PBMCs. The receptors shown here come from a human donor in good health.

This clone occurred once. The chain has TRBV4-3 and TRBJ2-7; tentative D call: TRBD2 (6 bases). CDR1 LGHNA and CDR2 YSLEER come from the germline V gene. The CDR3 contains 14 residues. V dropped 3 bases and J dropped 2 bases, with 11 bases sitting between them. The DNA of the CDR3 is TGCGCCAGCAGCCATGGGACTGGGCCCTACGAGCAGTACTTC. Its protein product is CASSHGTGPYEQYF.

This clone was seen a single time. V is TRBV19 and J is TRBJ1-2; 9 nucleotides align to TRBD1. CDR3 length equals 17 residues. V dropped 7 bases and J dropped 0; count of bases not matched to a gene: 12. Germline values: CDR1 LNHDA, CDR2 SQIVND (reference sequence). CDR3 sequence reads: CASTYRGLYGSNYGYTF. For the CDR3, the DNA is TGTGCCAGTACATACAGGGGGCTGTATGGGTCTAACTATGGCTACACCTTC.

The gene calls are TRBV7-6 and TRBJ2-3, with 8 bases matching TRBD2. CDR1 SGHVS and CDR2 FNYEAQ come from the germline V gene. Trimming took 6 bases from V and 6 from J; bases not matched to a gene: 8. The CDR3 totals 14 residues. CDR3 in amino acids: CASSVRGGADTQYF. CDR3 nucleotides: TGTGCCAGCAGTGTTCGGGGGGGGGCCGATACGCAGTATTTT.

The chain links TRBV4-3 to TRBJ2-3; 10 nucleotides match TRBD1. Germline CDR1 is LGHNA and CDR2 is YSLEER. V lost 2 bases and J lost 5; bases outside the gene matches: 7. This CDR3 region has 16 residues. Here the CDR3 DNA reads TGCGCCAGCAGCCAATCCGGGACAGGGGCCGGAGATACGCAGTATTTT. Translated, it gives CASSQSGTGAGDTQYF.

V and J are TRBV6-1 and TRBJ2-2; 7 positions match TRBD1. The germline gives CDR1 MNHNS, CDR2 SASEGT. The CDR3 is 14 residues long. Trimming cost V 8 bases and J 4 bases; bases outside gene matches: 7. DNA of the CDR3: TGTGCCAGCCGGGGACAGCGGTCCACCGGGGAGCTGTTTTTT. This codes for CASRGQRSTGELFF.

CDR3 residues: CASSLGGQGYGYTF. CDR3 in DNA: TGTGCCAGCAGCTTAGGGGGACAGGGCTATGGCTACACCTTC. The chain has TRBV7-8 and TRBJ1-2, with 9 bases identical to TRBD1. The germline V gene has CDR1 SGHVS and CDR2 FQNEAQ. After removal of 1 base from V and 4 bases from J, the junction contained 1 base not matched to a gene. This CDR3 comprises 14 residues. Filled out from reference TRBV7-8 and TRBJ1-2, the complete variable domain reads GAGVSQSPRYKVAKRGQDVALRCDPISGHVSLFWYQQALGQGPEFLTYFQNEAQLDKSGLPSDRFFAERPEGSVSTLKIQRTQQEDSAVYLCASSLGGQGYGYTFGSGTRLTVV.

The chain combines TRBV28 with TRBJ1-6; no clear D gene. Trimming stripped 4 bases from V and 13 bases from J, with 17 bases between. In germline, CDR1 is MDHEN, CDR2 SYDVKM. The CDR3 spans 14 residues. The CDR3 loop is CASSSPDPTLPLHF. In nucleotides, the CDR3 is TGTGCCAGCAGTTCCCCCGACCCGACATTGCCCCTCCACTTT.

The chain links TRBV10-3 to TRBJ1-5, with 9 bases lining up with TRBD1. The CDR3 runs 16 residues. With V trimmed by 3 bases and J by 3 bases, 6 bases remained unmatched. The germline gives CDR1 ENHRY, CDR2 SYGVKD. The CDR3 nucleotides are TGTGCCATCAGTGATGGGGACAGGGCCCCCAATCAGCCCCAGCATTTT. This sequence encodes CAISDGDRAPNQPQHF.